One sample yielded the 20 T cell receptor beta chains listed below, sequenced in a study of blood T cell repertoires in COVID-19. Data came from immunoSEQ multiplex PCR; TCRdb stores just in-frame clones and leaves some out. There are approximately 320,000 clones in the sample; roughly 90% occur only once, and just under 9% lies in the top ten. The sequenced sample consisted of PBMCs or T cells enriched from blood (not recorded which). Receptors originate from a woman aged 18-30 years who had recovered from COVID-19.

The CDR3 coding sequence is TGTGCCAGCAGTAACGCGGGGGAGCGATACGAGCAGTACTTC. Residues: CASSNAGERYEQYF. The V and J genes are TRBV6-5 and TRBJ2-7, with 7 bases fitting TRBD2. Germline-derived CDR1 and CDR2 are MNHEY and SVGAGI. This CDR3 contains 14 residues. V was pared by 5 bases and J by 4 bases, with 8 bases of the junction left unmatched.

This clone showed up just once. The chain recombines TRBV24-1 with TRBJ2-2, with 9 bases that match TRBD2. This CDR3 comprises 16 residues. CDR1 is KGHDR, CDR2 SFDVKD, per germline. Trimming cost V 0 bases and J 4 bases; bases outside gene matches: 2. This CDR3 is CATSDLPTSGTGELFF. CDR3 nucleotides: TGTGCCACCAGTGATTTGCCGACTAGCGGCACCGGGGAGCTGTTTTTT.

The chain joins TRBV28 to TRBJ2-3, with a weak D call TRBD2 (6 bases). Germline CDR1 and CDR2: MDHEN and SYDVKM. The CDR3 has 19 residues. V was shortened by 6 bases and J by 0 bases, with 25 bases between the two germline ends. CDR3: CASSSQETRGGASTDTQYF. The CDR3 nucleotides read TGTGCCAGCAGCTCACAGGAAACTCGGGGCGGGGCTAGCACAGATACGCAGTATTTT.

The chain joins TRBV20-1 to TRBJ1-3; D is undetermined. Germline CDR1 and CDR2: DFQATT and SNEGSKA (reference sequence). The V end lost 3 bases, the J end lost 0 bases, and 9 bases lay between the germline ends. The CDR3 length is 14 residues. The CDR3 DNA follows: TGCAGTGCTAGTCTGGCAGACTCTGGAAACACCATATATTTT. This gives the protein CSASLADSGNTIYF.

This clone showed up just once. The V gene is TRBV21-1, the J gene TRBJ1-1. TRBV21-1 is a pseudogene. The CDR3 runs to 14 residues. CDR3 coding DNA: TGTGCCAGATACGTATTGGGGGGGAACACTGAAGCTTTCTTT. Translation gives CARYVLGGNTEAFF.

This clone has only a few counts. The chain joins TRBV27 to TRBJ2-2; D remains ambiguous. Trimming removed 4 bases from V and 7 bases from J, with 10 bases in between. CDR3 length: 13 amino acids. Germline V CDR1 and CDR2: MNHEY, SMNVEV (reference sequence). CDR3 in DNA: TGTGCCAGCAGTTCAAACTACCACGGGGAGCTGTTTTTT. It codes for CASSSNYHGELFF.

This clone was counted once. This rearrangement joins TRBV19 to TRBJ1-1; no firm D call. The CDR3 totals 13 residues. Trimming left V 0 bases short and J 7 bases short, with 9 bases between. Germline V gives CDR1 LNHDA, CDR2 SQIVND (reference sequence). CDR3 in amino acids: CASSIEPENEAFF. CDR3 nucleotide sequence: TGTGCCAGTAGTATAGAACCCGAGAATGAAGCTTTCTTT.

CDR3 amino acids: CASSRRGAGNTIYF. In nucleotides, the CDR3 is TGTGCCAGCAGTCGCAGGGGTGCAGGAAACACCATATATTTT. This chain connects TRBV25-1 to TRBJ1-3; the D gene is possibly TRBD1 (6 bases). The CDR3 contains 14 residues. CDR1 is MGHDK and CDR2 is SYGVNS in the germline V gene. Trimming removed 5 bases at V and 4 bases at J, with 12 bases between.

The gene calls are TRBV11-2 and TRBJ1-5; D unresolved. The CDR3 extends over 15 amino acids. V was cut by 1 base and J by 2 bases, with 9 bases left in between. Germline V gene data show CDR1 as SGHAT and CDR2 as FQNNGV. The DNA of the CDR3 is TGTGCCAGCAGCTTAGTCGGGTTCGGCAATCAGCCCCAGCATTTT. Translated, it gives CASSLVGFGNQPQHF.

The CDR3 sequence is CAIRMGLAGGTGELFF. The CDR3 coding sequence is TGTGCCATCAGGATGGGACTAGCGGGGGGCACCGGGGAGCTGTTTTTT. This chain links TRBV10-3 with TRBJ2-2, with 15 bases aligning to TRBD2. The CDR3 is 16 residues long. Trimming at V came to 6 bases and at J to 4 bases, leaving 3 bases not matched to a gene. The germline CDR1 and CDR2 sequences are ENHRY and SYGVKD.

This chain uses TRBV27 with TRBJ2-5; possible D gene TRBD2, 5 bases. CDR1 is MNHEY, CDR2 SMNVEV, per germline (reference sequence). V lost 8 bases to trimming and J lost 4 bases, with 23 bases between them. CDR3 length: 16 residues. The CDR3 region is CASGKPGSVRVETQYF. The CDR3, as DNA: TGTGCCAGCGGCAAACCGGGGAGCGTCCGGGTAGAGACCCAGTACTTC.

This chain connects TRBV14 to TRBJ2-3, with a weak D call TRBD2 (5 bases). Per the germline V gene, CDR1 is SGHDN and CDR2 is FVKESK. CDR3 size: 16 residues. V was cut by 4 bases and J by 4 bases, with 18 bases left in between. The CDR3 here is CASSPPGSIRADTQYF. The DNA of the CDR3 is TGTGCCAGCAGCCCCCCGGGGTCAATAAGGGCAGATACGCAGTATTTT.

The gene calls are TRBV5-4 and TRBJ1-2, with D maybe TRBD1 (6 bases). V was pared by 1 base and J by 6 bases, with 13 bases between. The CDR3 length is 14 residues. Germline V gene data show CDR1 as SGHNT and CDR2 as YYREEE (reference sequence). The CDR3 DNA sequence: TGTGCCAGCAGCTTGATTGGGGGCTCAAATGGCTACACCTTC. Amino acid sequence: CASSLIGGSNGYTF.

The V call is TRBV28, the J call TRBJ1-5; 7 nucleotides align to TRBD1. V lost 7 bases to trimming and J lost 7 bases; unmatched junction nucleotides: 10. The length of the CDR3 is 14 residues. CDR1 and CDR2 from the germline V gene are MDHEN and SYDVKM. CDR3 nucleotides: TGTGCCAGCACTAGGGGGCGAAAAGGACAGCCCCAGCATTTT. Protein product: CASTRGRKGQPQHF.

The chain uses TRBV18 and TRBJ1-6, with TRBD1 as a possible D gene (5 bases). This CDR3 comprises 18 residues. Trimming shortened V by 2 bases and J by 9 bases, and 23 bases separated the two germline ends. Germline CDR1 reads KGHSH; CDR2 reads LQKENI. The chain's CDR3 is CASSPRMAGLGGGSPLHF. DNA of the CDR3: TGTGCCAGCTCACCAAGAATGGCAGGGCTCGGCGGGGGTTCACCCCTCCACTTT.

V and J are TRBV28 and TRBJ2-1, with a possible D match to TRBD2 (6 bases). The germline V and J ends were trimmed by 6 bases and 4 bases, with 16 bases remaining between them. Germline values: CDR1 MDHEN, CDR2 SYDVKM. CDR3 length: 15 amino acids. The CDR3: CASSLREPVYNEQFF. CDR3 in DNA: TGTGCCAGCAGCCTTCGGGAGCCCGTATACAATGAGCAGTTCTTC.

The genes are TRBV7-2 and TRBJ2-2; TRBD1 is a possible D gene (5 bases). The CDR3 is made up of 17 amino acids. Germline V lookup: CDR1 SGHTA, CDR2 FQGNSA. Trimming removed 1 base at V and 5 bases at J, with 17 bases between. The CDR3 sequence is CASSLEPRRVYTGELFF. The CDR3 nucleotides read TGTGCCAGCAGCTTAGAGCCGCGCAGGGTCTATACCGGGGAGCTGTTTTTT.

This chain links TRBV29-1 with TRBJ2-5; 9 nucleotides align to TRBD2. V dropped 8 bases and J dropped 5; count of bases not matched to a gene: 9. Germline assignment: CDR1 SQVTM and CDR2 ANQGSEA. The CDR3 contains 13 residues. DNA for the CDR3: TGCAGCCTCGGGGTTAGCGGGAGTGAGACCCAGTACTTC. It codes for CSLGVSGSETQYF.

The V call is TRBV7-6, the J call TRBJ2-6, with a weak D call TRBD1 (6 bases). CDR3 length: 16 amino acids. Germline values: CDR1 SGHVS, CDR2 FNYEAQ. Trimming stripped 5 bases from V and 2 bases from J, with 13 bases between. CDR3 nucleotide sequence: TGTGCCAGCAGCCCCTTACAGGGAACTGGGGCCAACGTCCTGACTTTC. Residues: CASSPLQGTGANVLTF.

Details on this clone: The sample has other DNA sequences that encode this CDR3 too. The chain is built from TRBV7-9 and TRBJ1-1; perhaps TRBD1 as D (5 bases). Germline V gene data show CDR1 as SEHNR and CDR2 as FQNEAQ (reference sequence). V lost 4 bases and J lost 1, with 7 bases in between. CDR3 length: 13 amino acids. In DNA form, the CDR3 reads TGTGCCAGCAGCTCGACAGAGAACACTGAAGCTTTCTTT. Translation: CASSSTENTEAFF.